A selection of T cell receptor beta chains follows, all from one sample in a study of cytomegalovirus exposure and HLA in healthy donors. Some clones are missing from TCRdb's copy, which holds only in-frame ones; the method was immunoSEQ multiplex PCR. The table has about 170,000 clones, around 78% seen once; the top ten hold 2.5% to 3.5%. Material: PBMCs. The receptor source for this set is a woman aged 45 to 65 in good health and CMV-seropositive. Each CDR3 is given with its conserved first and last residue. Fields, in order: V gene, J gene, clone size, D gene, CDR3 protein, CDR3 DNA. The D gene is left open where the match is weak. Size is omitted from some rows. Given values are once, few, many or a class for expanded clones.

>TRBV9|TRBJ2-3|-|-
CASSVAIEDTQYF
TGTGCCAGCAGCGTAGCTATAGAAGATACGCAGTATTTT
>TRBV11-3|TRBJ1-1|few|-
CASSLPYLSTEAFF
TGTGCCAGCAGCCTCCCCTACCTGAGCACTGAAGCTTTCTTT
>TRBV5-1|TRBJ2-1|few|-
CASSLGTENEQFF
TGCGCCAGCAGCTTGGGGACAGAGAATGAGCAGTTCTTC
>TRBV13|TRBJ1-1|few|-
CASSPQGRAEAFF
TGTGCCAGCAGCCCGCAGGGGAGGGCTGAAGCTTTCTTT
>TRBV2|TRBJ2-2|few|TRBD1
CASSWTGGNTGELFF
TGTGCCAGCAGTTGGACAGGGGGCAACACCGGGGAGCTGTTTTTT
>TRBV11-1|TRBJ1-1|-|-
CASSREPNTEAFF
TGTGCCAGCAGCCGAGAGCCGAACACTGAAGCTTTCTTT
>TRBV11-3|TRBJ2-7|-|-
CASSFEENEQYF
TGTGCCAGCAGCTTCGAGGAGAACGAGCAGTACTTC
>TRBV20-1|TRBJ2-7|-|-
CSAPMGGTGNF
TGCAGTGCCCCCATGGGCGGGACGGGTAACTTC
>TRBV9|TRBJ1-6|-|TRBD1
CASSVDGTGSDWDSPLHF
TGTGCCAGCAGCGTAGACGGGACAGGGAGTGATTGGGATTCACCCCTCCACTTT
>TRBV6-5|TRBJ1-2|-|TRBD1
CASRPRQGARGYTF
TGTGCCAGCAGACCTCGACAGGGAGCAAGAGGCTACACCTTC
>TRBV6-1|TRBJ2-5|few|TRBD2
CASSAQERGKETQYF
TGTGCCAGCAGTGCCCAAGAGCGGGGGAAAGAGACCCAGTACTTC
>TRBV29-1|TRBJ2-1|-|-
CSSRGGGSYNEQFF
TGCAGTTCCAGGGGCGGGGGCTCCTACAATGAGCAGTTCTTC
>TRBV28|TRBJ1-1|-|TRBD1
CASSSSGGWTEAFF
TGTGCCAGCAGCTCCTCAGGGGGATGGACTGAAGCTTTCTTT
>TRBV5-1|TRBJ2-5|-|TRBD1
CASSLGAGQGDQETQYF
TGCGCCAGCAGCTTGGGTGCGGGACAGGGGGACCAAGAGACCCAGTACTTC
>TRBV19|TRBJ1-3|few|-
CASKSTATGNTIYF
TGTGCCAGTAAATCTACAGCTACTGGAAACACCATATATTTT
>TRBV28|TRBJ1-1|-|-
CASSLYREGAFF
TGTGCCAGCAGTCTGTACAGGGAGGGAGCTTTCTTT
>TRBV18|TRBJ2-5|-|TRBD2
CASSPPTSGRAWETQYF
TGTGCCAGCTCACCACCGACTAGCGGGAGGGCCTGGGAGACCCAGTACTTC
>TRBV4-3|TRBJ2-3|-|TRBD2
CASSQDPGLAGADTQYF
TGCGCCAGCAGCCAAGATCCCGGCCTAGCGGGAGCGGATACGCAGTATTTT
>TRBV7-2|TRBJ2-1|-|-
CASSGDFLSYNEQFF
TGTGCCAGCAGCGGGGACTTCCTCTCCTACAATGAGCAGTTCTTC
>TRBV7-3|TRBJ2-1|-|TRBD2
CASSGGREGEQFF
TGTGCCAGCAGCGGCGGGAGGGAGGGTGAGCAGTTCTTC
>TRBV9|TRBJ1-1|few|-
CASSVTGNTEAFF
TGTGCCAGCAGCGTGACGGGGAACACTGAAGCTTTCTTT
>TRBV4-2|TRBJ2-3|-|-
CASSQGQRGDTQYF
TGTGCCAGCAGCCAAGGACAGAGAGGAGATACGCAGTATTTT
>TRBV28|TRBJ2-7|-|-
CASSFRPDSRPEQYF
TGTGCCAGCAGTTTCCGTCCGGACTCTCGTCCCGAGCAGTACTTC
>TRBV6-6|TRBJ1-6|-|TRBD1
CASSYQGQGLSPLHF
TGTGCCAGCAGTTATCAGGGACAGGGGTTATCACCCCTCCACTTT
>TRBV19|TRBJ1-4|few|-
CASMTRQVQAEKLFF
TGTGCCAGTATGACCCGCCAGGTCCAGGCTGAAAAACTGTTTTTT
>TRBV28|TRBJ2-6|few|-
CASSLWGQSSGANVLTF
TGTGCCAGCAGTTTATGGGGGCAGAGCTCTGGGGCCAACGTCCTGACTTTC
>TRBV19|TRBJ2-7|-|-
CASSPGPNYEQYF
TGTGCCAGTAGTCCGGGTCCCAATTACGAGCAGTACTTC
>TRBV27|TRBJ2-7|-|-
CASSYRDTYSYEQYF
TGTGCCAGCAGTTACCGGGACACCTATTCCTACGAGCAGTACTTC
>TRBV19|TRBJ1-5|-|TRBD1
CASSIAGTGQPPQHF
TGTGCCAGTAGTATAGCCGGGACAGGGCAGCCGCCCCAGCATTTT
>TRBV30|TRBJ1-5|-|-
CAWSAGTLSNQPQHF
TGTGCCTGGAGCGCCGGGACTTTAAGCAATCAGCCCCAGCATTTT
>TRBV29-1|TRBJ2-3|few|-
CSVGLASTHTDTQYF
TGCAGCGTTGGGCTAGCGAGCACCCACACAGATACGCAGTATTTT
>TRBV9|TRBJ1-1|-|-
CASSQGGWGNTEAFF
TGTGCCAGCAGCCAGGGTGGATGGGGGAACACTGAAGCTTTCTTT
>TRBV5-6|TRBJ1-4|-|-
CASSTPTTRGEKLFF
TGTGCCAGCAGCACCCCGACGACTAGGGGTGAAAAACTGTTTTTT
>TRBV7-2|TRBJ2-5|-|TRBD2
CASSQHNLRGDPETQYF
TGTGCCAGCAGCCAACATAATCTGCGGGGGGACCCGGAGACCCAGTACTTC
>TRBV7-8|TRBJ1-2|-|-
CASSLAGRDYGYTF
TGTGCCAGCAGCTTAGCTGGCAGGGACTATGGCTACACCTTC
>TRBV29-1|TRBJ1-1|-|TRBD1
CSVRQGASTEAFF
TGCAGCGTCCGACAGGGGGCGAGCACTGAAGCTTTCTTT
>TRBV19|TRBJ1-1|-|-
CASSKRNMNTEAFF
TGTGCCAGTAGTAAGAGGAACATGAACACTGAAGCTTTCTTT
>TRBV5-1|TRBJ2-2|-|-
CASSLVGNTGELFF
TGCGCCAGCAGCTTGGTCGGGAACACCGGGGAGCTGTTTTTT
>TRBV6-1|TRBJ1-5|-|-
CASSDRDIFNQPQHF
TGTGCCAGCAGTGATAGGGACATATTCAATCAGCCCCAGCATTTT
>TRBV4-3|TRBJ2-2|-|TRBD2
CASSQLAGAAGELFF
TGCGCCAGCAGCCAACTAGCGGGAGCGGCCGGGGAGCTGTTTTTT
>TRBV29-1|TRBJ1-1|-|-
CSVEDLPAGGRRAFF
TGCAGCGTTGAAGATCTTCCGGCCGGCGGGCGACGGGCTTTCTTT
>TRBV6-1|TRBJ2-2|-|TRBD2
CASTPSGLITGELFF
TGTGCCAGCACCCCTAGCGGGTTAATCACCGGGGAGCTGTTTTTT
>TRBV10-3|TRBJ1-6|-|-
CAISETGGNSPLHF
TGTGCCATCAGTGAGACAGGAGGGAATTCACCCCTCCACTTT
>TRBV27|TRBJ2-3|-|-
CASSFSSTDTQYF
TGTGCCAGCAGTTTTTCTAGCACAGATACGCAGTATTTT
>TRBV18|TRBJ2-5|-|-
CASSPDTVGETQYF
TGTGCCAGCTCACCAGATACTGTTGGAGAGACCCAGTACTTC
>TRBV7-9|TRBJ1-5|-|-
CASRPKFGGELHQPQHF
TGTGCCAGCAGACCCAAATTTGGTGGGGAGCTTCATCAGCCCCAGCATTTT
>TRBV7-2|TRBJ1-1|-|TRBD1
CASSTNPGGYTEAFF
TGTGCCAGCAGCACTAACCCAGGGGGGTACACTGAAGCTTTCTTT
>TRBV6-5|TRBJ2-7|few|TRBD2
CASIGTSGTTYEQYF
TGTGCCAGCATAGGGACTAGCGGGACTACTTACGAGCAGTACTTC
>TRBV10-3|TRBJ2-6|once|TRBD1
CAISESTGGAGGANVLTF
TGTGCCATCAGTGAGTCGACAGGGGGCGCGGGAGGGGCCAACGTCCTGACTTTC
>TRBV6-4|TRBJ1-1|-|-
CASSARGGEAFF
TGTGCCAGCAGTGCCCGGGGAGGGGAGGCTTTCTTT
>TRBV15|TRBJ2-1|-|TRBD2
CATSGMRGLTYNEQFF
TGTGCCACCAGCGGAATGCGGGGGTTGACCTACAATGAGCAGTTCTTC